One sample yielded the 21 T cell receptor beta chains listed below, sequenced in a study of identifying expanded T cells in peripheral blood. Assay: immunoSEQ multiplex PCR; the TCRdb copy retains only in-frame clones and omits some. This sample has some 77,000 clones, with around 89% found just once. Sequences were obtained from blood. The receptors originated from a person aged 18 to 70 in good health.

This chain joins TRBV4-1 and TRBJ1-5, with a possible D match to TRBD1 (5 bases). V was shortened by 1 base and J by 3 bases, with 10 bases between the two germline ends. Per the germline V gene, CDR1 is MGHRA and CDR2 is YSYEKL. The CDR3 has 15 amino acids. The CDR3 loop reads CASSQGRQPNQPQHF. DNA of the CDR3: TGCGCCAGCAGCCAAGGGAGACAGCCCAATCAGCCCCAGCATTTT.

V usage is TRBV7-2 and J usage is TRBJ2-3; TRBD2 matches 9 bases. The germline gives CDR1 SGHTA, CDR2 FQGNSA. V shed 1 base and J 3 bases; nucleotides not matched to a gene: 5. The CDR3 is made up of 16 amino acids. DNA for the CDR3: TGTGCCAGCAGCTTAGTAGGCGGGGGGGTTACAGATACGCAGTATTTT. As protein: CASSLVGGGVTDTQYF. Complete variable domain (other parts from reference TRBV7-2 and TRBJ2-3): GAGVSQSPSNKVTEKGKDVELRCDPISGHTALYWYRQSLGQGLEFLIYFQGNSAPDKSGLPSDRFSAERTGGSVSTLTIQRTQQEDSAVYLCASSLVGGGVTDTQYFGPGTRLTVL.

This rearrangement joins TRBV7-9 to TRBJ1-1, with 9 nucleotides matching TRBD1. The V gene's germline CDR1 is SEHNR and CDR2 FQNEAQ (reference sequence). The CDR3 is made up of 16 amino acids. J was trimmed by 5 bases and V by 5 bases; bases with no gene match: 12. The CDR3 loop is CASSPGLGQGGTEAFF. Here the CDR3 DNA reads TGTGCCAGCAGCCCGGGTTTGGGACAGGGAGGTACTGAAGCTTTCTTT. The full variable domain, with the rest looked up from reference TRBV7-9 and TRBJ1-1, is DTGVSQNPRHKITKRGQNVTFRCDPISEHNRLYWYRQTLGQGPEFLTYFQNEAQLEKSRLLSDRFSAERPKGSFSTLEIQRTEQGDSAMYLCASSPGLGQGGTEAFFGQGTRLTVV.

V is TRBV15 and J is TRBJ2-7; weak D call: TRBD1 (5 bases). The germline CDR1 and CDR2 sequences are LNHNV and YYDKDF (reference sequence). The V end lost 5 bases, the J end lost 0 bases, and 8 bases lay between the germline ends. The CDR3 runs 13 residues. CDR3: CATSGAPSYEQYF. CDR3 sequence (DNA): TGTGCCACCAGCGGGGCTCCCTCCTACGAGCAGTACTTC.

The chain links TRBV7-2 to TRBJ1-6, with D possibly being TRBD1 (6 bases). The CDR3 runs 19 residues. Trimming removed 1 base from V and 0 bases from J, with 16 bases in between. CDR1 is SGHTA, CDR2 FQGNSA, per germline. The CDR3, as DNA: TGTGCCAGCAGCTTAGAGGGCAGGGGCACGAGCTCCTATAATTCACCCCTCCACTTT. Protein: CASSLEGRGTSSYNSPLHF.

This chain uses TRBV28 with TRBJ1-4; weak D call: TRBD1 (6 bases). The V and J ends lost 7 bases and 7 bases respectively, with 16 bases between them. The germline CDR1 and CDR2 sequences are MDHEN and SYDVKM. CDR3 length: 14 amino acids. CDR3 nucleotides: TGTGCCAGCACCTTACAGGGAAGGCCTGAAAAACTGTTTTTT. Translated: CASTLQGRPEKLFF.

This chain links TRBV2 with TRBJ1-4; D not resolved. The V gene's germline CDR1 is SNHLY and CDR2 FYNNEI. Between the trimmed V and J ends, which lost 2 bases and 9 bases, there was a span of 7 bases. The CDR3 length is 12 residues. Here the CDR3 reads CASSERDKKLFF. The CDR3 coding sequence is TGTGCCAGCAGTGAACGGGATAAAAAACTGTTTTTT.

This clone is a singleton in its sample. The chain is built from TRBV7-9 and TRBJ2-4; D gene unclear. The CDR3 is 15 amino acids. The ends were cut back, 1 base at V and 0 bases at J, with 7 bases in the middle. Germline V gene sequence: CDR1 SEHNR, CDR2 FQNEAQ (reference sequence). The CDR3 loop is CASSLEELAKNIQYF. The CDR3 DNA reads as TGTGCCAGCAGCTTAGAGGAGTTAGCCAAAAACATTCAGTACTTC.

The V call is TRBV7-9, the J call TRBJ1-1, with TRBD1 identical over 12 bases. The CDR3 has 16 amino acids. Germline CDR1 and CDR2: SEHNR and FQNEAQ (reference sequence). The trim removed 7 bases at V and 5 bases at J, leaving 11 bases unmatched. Written as DNA, the CDR3 is TGTGCCAGCACCATATACCGGGACAGGGGGCGGACTGAAGCTTTCTTT. It is translated as CASTIYRDRGRTEAFF.

The chain carries TRBV4-3 and TRBJ2-3, with a weak D call TRBD1 (6 bases). This CDR3 is 14 amino acids long. Looked up from germline, CDR1 is LGHNA and CDR2 is YSLEER. V was trimmed by 1 base and J by 3 bases, leaving 8 bases between them. This chain's CDR3 is CASSQGGRTDTQYF. The CDR3 coding sequence is TGCGCCAGCAGCCAAGGGGGGCGTACAGATACGCAGTATTTT.

The chain combines TRBV4-3 with TRBJ2-5, with 8 bases identical to TRBD2. Germline V lookup: CDR1 LGHNA, CDR2 YSLEER. This CDR3 spans 16 amino acids. Unmatched junction bases numbered 6, after V lost 1 base and J lost 2 bases. DNA of the CDR3: TGCGCCAGCAGCCAAGGTGGGGCTAGCGGGCAAGAGACCCAGTACTTC. Translation: CASSQGGASGQETQYF.

The chain recombines TRBV20-1 with TRBJ2-4; the D is unclear. V was pared by 1 base and J by 5 bases, with 3 bases between. There are 11 residues in the CDR3. Germline V gene sequence: CDR1 DFQATT, CDR2 SNEGSKA (reference sequence). CDR3 amino acids: CSARGENIQYF. The CDR3 bases are TGCAGTGCTAGAGGTGAAAACATTCAGTACTTC.

The rearrangement links TRBV5-4 to TRBJ2-7, with TRBD2 matching 7 bases. The CDR3 is 15 residues long. Germline V gene sequence: CDR1 SGHNT, CDR2 YYREEE (reference sequence). The V gene end was trimmed by 0 bases and the J gene end by 5 bases; junction bases not matched to a gene: 8. DNA for the CDR3: TGTGCCAGCAGCTTGGGTCGCCAGGCGGGGGACGAGCAGTACTTC. Protein: CASSLGRQAGDEQYF.

The chain has TRBV5-1 and TRBJ1-4; D might be TRBD1 (6 bases). The CDR3 consists of 14 residues. V lost 4 bases to trimming and J lost 6 bases, with 13 bases between them. From germline, CDR1 is SGHRS and CDR2 YFSETQ. CDR3 DNA: TGCGCCAGCAGCCGATTAGGGGGGGATGAAAAACTGTTTTTT. It yields the protein CASSRLGGDEKLFF.

The table lists this clone with a count of one. The gene calls are TRBV6-1 and TRBJ1-1, with 12 bases that match TRBD1. With 8 bases clipped from V and 5 bases from J, the junction kept 6 bases outside the gene matches. Germline CDR1 is MNHNS and CDR2 is SASEGT. The CDR3 is made up of 14 amino acids. DNA of the CDR3: TGTGCCAGCGGGGGACAGGGGGCTGATACTGAAGCTTTCTTT. Its protein product is CASGGQGADTEAFF.

This clone was counted between two and nine times. CDR3 protein: CASSQGLIGEQYF. CDR3 bases: TGCGCCAGCAGCCAAGGACTGATAGGCGAGCAGTACTTC. The rearrangement links TRBV4-3 to TRBJ2-7; no firm D call. CDR1 is LGHNA, CDR2 YSLEER, per germline. Trimming removed 1 base at V and 6 bases at J, with 10 bases between. The CDR3 has 13 amino acids.

This chain joins TRBV4-3 and TRBJ2-1; maybe TRBD2 (6 bases). This CDR3 has 13 residues. Looked up from germline, CDR1 is LGHNA and CDR2 is YSLEER. The V and J ends lost 4 bases and 9 bases respectively, with 13 bases between them. Here the CDR3 DNA reads TGCGCCAGCAGCCGAGGGTACGGGGGTGAGCAGTTCTTC. Its translation: CASSRGYGGEQFF.

The gene calls are TRBV4-3 and TRBJ2-7, with D possibly being TRBD1 (6 bases). There are 15 residues in the CDR3. V lost 0 bases and J 1 base, leaving 10 bases between the germline ends. The germline V gene has CDR1 LGHNA and CDR2 YSLEER. DNA for the CDR3: TGCGCCAGCAGCCAAGATGACAGGTCGTCCTACGAGCAGTACTTC. This encodes CASSQDDRSSYEQYF.

The chain uses TRBV7-2 and TRBJ1-6; 7 bases are shared with TRBD1. Germline values: CDR1 SGHTA, CDR2 FQGNSA. The CDR3 extends over 16 amino acids. The V gene end was trimmed by 5 bases and the J gene end by 4 bases; junction bases not matched to a gene: 8. CDR3 amino acids: CASSLTGVIYNSPLHF. In DNA form, the CDR3 reads TGTGCCAGCAGCCTTACAGGGGTTATATATAATTCACCCCTCCACTTT. Drawing the rest from reference TRBV7-2 and TRBJ1-6, the complete variable domain is GAGVSQSPSNKVTEKGKDVELRCDPISGHTALYWYRQSLGQGLEFLIYFQGNSAPDKSGLPSDRFSAERTGGSVSTLTIQRTQQEDSAVYLCASSLTGVIYNSPLHFGNGTRLTVT.

The chain couples TRBV10-3 to TRBJ2-2; tentative D call: TRBD2 (7 bases). The CDR3 has 16 residues. CDR1 ENHRY and CDR2 SYGVKD come from the germline V gene. The V end was cut by 1 base, the J end by 5 bases, with 14 bases between. The CDR3: CAISEYGGQATGELFF. The CDR3 DNA follows: TGTGCCATCAGTGAGTACGGGGGGCAAGCGACCGGGGAGCTGTTTTTT.

This clone came up once. This chain joins TRBV29-1 and TRBJ2-1; D unresolved. Trimming left V 4 bases short and J 6 bases short, with 22 bases between. Germline V CDR1 and CDR2: SQVTM, ANQGSEA. The CDR3 sequence is 16 residues long. The CDR3 nucleotides read TGCAGCGTTGTAGTCCCAGATAATCCAACGGGCAATGAGCAGTTCTTC. As protein: CSVVVPDNPTGNEQFF.